This T cell receptor beta chain derives from a study of blood T cell repertoires in COVID-19 (dated by TCRdb to 2019 to 2021). Study-wide context: Samples covering the acute and convalescent phases of COVID-19 were provided by collaborators in the United States, Italy and Spain. Deeply sampled blood TCRbeta repertoires from subjects exposed to, actively infected with, or recovered from COVID-19 were included in the dataset. Sample metadata almost always included a de-identified subject ID, COVID-19 status, age in years and sex. Where HLA class I and class II types were available, the types were taken from metadata supplied by the sample provider, not from assay-based typing. Samples were obtained from the ongoing ImmuneRACE study (first 160 participants) and from about 1,300 subjects provided by 6 global collaborators. A freely available public database, intended as a resource for researchers studying the immune response to SARS-CoV-2, is where the repertoires were released. The prospective study material was composed of cDNA or gDNA derived from T cells, B-cell-depleted T cells, or PBMCs.

Regarding this clone: Its specific antigen is unknown. No per-base quality is available; no much larger clone lies one base away.

The collaborating institutions used their own protocols to collect whole blood in K2EDTA tubes. For TCRbeta analysis, collaborators shipped samples as frozen whole blood, isolated PBMCs, or DNA extracted from either of those sample types. Points the paper makes about the study in general: The quantity of clinical and demographic metadata differed by source and by participant and was supplied without curation.

CDR1 and CDR2 (SGDLS, YYNGEE) derive from the germline V gene. V is pruned by 3 bases and J by 5 bases, leaving 10 bases of the junction without a gene match. There are 15 amino acids in the CDR3, from cysteine to phenylalanine inclusive. Only CDR3 DNA is held: 45 bases, read in frame from base 1. TCRbeta CDR3 regions were amplified from genomic DNA by means of the immunoSEQ Assay, a bias-controlled multiplex PCR. Per the authors' processing: The number of nucleated cells in each sample was estimated from the amplification of reference gene primers within the assay. To quantify the absolute abundance of each unique TCRbeta CDR3 rearrangement, sequence reads were collapsed and filtered. For each sample, productive Simpson clonality was calculated as the square root of Simpson's diversity index over productive rearrangements. Not all clones reach the TCRdb copy of this immuneACCESS table, which keeps in-frame sequences only. Checked studies attribute under half of the gap to unresolved V genes and leave the rest unexplained. The V and J calls and the clone size are those of that table, but D and trimming were determined from the DNA. Present in this sample are 75,000 to 100,000 clones, 87% of which were seen just once. Just over 15% of the sample is held by the ten biggest clonotypes.

The source of this sequence is a human donor in a cohort sampled during active COVID-19. The rearrangement joined TRBV9 to TRBJ2-5; TRBD1 lines up with 7 middle nucleotides. The specimen was peripheral blood. This receptor carries the CDR3 CASSGGAGGWETQYF. In nucleotides, the sequence is TGTGCCAGCAGCGGTGGGGCAGGGGGTTGGGAGACCCAGTACTTC.